Listed here is a single T cell receptor (beta chain). The antigen remains unidentified. A TCRbeta library incorporating unique molecular identifiers was prepared. TCRdb recomputed calls from the PCR reads with MiXCR, one row per CDR3 protein. The data contain about 440,000 distinct CDR3 sequences, 43% of them singletons. With 0 bases removed from V and 3 bases from J, the gap between germline ends came to 6 bases. Germline V lookup: CDR1 GTSNPN, CDR2 SVGIG (reference sequence). The CDR3 runs to 13 residues. This specimen comes from a study of T-cell reconstitution after alpha-beta-depleted transplantation in children. The study, taken as a whole, reports: Reportedly, roughly two months post-transplant, alpha-beta T cells arose from several hundred expanded graft clones. After one year, T-cell counts and TCRbeta diversity mostly came from new T cells. Some patients showed high day-60 TCRbeta diversity, which derived from surviving recipient T cells and thymic progenitors.

The sequence was collected from a girl aged 2 to 10 with aplastic anemia, due to receive a stem cell transplant. The sequencing used PBMCs, collected before TCRalphabeta/CD19-depleted stem cell transplant. The rearrangement links TRBV30 to TRBJ2-1, with D unresolved. CDR3 protein: CAWSVVGYNEQFF. DNA of the CDR3: TGTGCCTGGAGTGTGGTGGGCTACAATGAGCAGTTCTTC.